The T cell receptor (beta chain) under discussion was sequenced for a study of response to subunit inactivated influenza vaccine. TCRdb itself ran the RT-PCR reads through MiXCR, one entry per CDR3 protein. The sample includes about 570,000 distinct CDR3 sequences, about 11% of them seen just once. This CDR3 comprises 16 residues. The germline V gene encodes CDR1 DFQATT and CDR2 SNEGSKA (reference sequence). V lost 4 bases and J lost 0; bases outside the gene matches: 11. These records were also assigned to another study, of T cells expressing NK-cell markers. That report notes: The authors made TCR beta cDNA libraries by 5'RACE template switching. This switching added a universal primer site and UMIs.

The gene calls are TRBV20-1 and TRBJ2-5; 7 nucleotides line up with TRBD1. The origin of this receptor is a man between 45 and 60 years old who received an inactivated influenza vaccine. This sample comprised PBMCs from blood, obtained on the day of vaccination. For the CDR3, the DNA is TGCAGTGCTATCCACAGGGGCTCCGTGTACCAAGAGACCCAGTACTTC. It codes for CSAIHRGSVYQETQYF.